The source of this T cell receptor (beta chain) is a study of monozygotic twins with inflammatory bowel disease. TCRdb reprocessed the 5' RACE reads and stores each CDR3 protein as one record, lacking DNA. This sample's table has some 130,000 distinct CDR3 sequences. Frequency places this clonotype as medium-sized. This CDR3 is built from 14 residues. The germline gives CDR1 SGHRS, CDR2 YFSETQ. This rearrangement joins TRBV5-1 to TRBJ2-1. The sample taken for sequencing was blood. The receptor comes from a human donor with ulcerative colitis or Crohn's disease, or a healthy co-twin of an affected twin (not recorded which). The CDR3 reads CASSLAVATNEQFF.